This TCR beta chain was captured in a study of OX40 agonist ivuxolimab in advanced cancers. Study observations and caveats: At 0.1 to 3.0 mg/kg and by week 6, CD4+ and CD8+ T cells in the blood had expanded clonally. Average numbers of expanded clones were greater in CD8+ T cells than in CD4+.

Measured with immunoSEQ multiplex PCR; TCRdb has only the in-frame clones, and not every one. The sample holds tens of thousands of clones, about 88% seen once. The length of the CDR3 is 15 residues. The ends were cut back, 1 base at V and 7 bases at J, with 17 bases in the middle. Germline lookup yields CDR1 SGHDN and CDR2 FVKESK. For this clone: The antigen is not known.

The sequencing used CD4+ or CD8+ T cells sorted from blood, collected in a trial of the OX40 agonist ivuxolimab. This chain links TRBV14 with TRBJ2-7; D might be TRBD2 (6 bases). This TCR derives from an adult with an advanced solid tumor such as melanoma, head and neck, liver or kidney cancer. CDR3: CASSQGQAGKGEQYF. The CDR3 DNA is TGTGCCAGCAGCCAAGGTCAGGCGGGGAAGGGGGAGCAGTACTTC.